One and the same sample provided the 8 T cell receptor beta chains below, sequenced in a study of Ad26.COV2.S vaccination and SARS-CoV-2 variants. The treatment is: approximately 18 received Ad26.COV2.S at low or high dose, single or two shots; five or six received placebo; per-sample allocation not given. Samples came from day 63 after the first vaccine or placebo injection. The method was immunoSEQ multiplex PCR; TCRdb's version includes in-frame clones alone and lacks a portion of them. The table includes roughly 450,000 clones, 80% to 95% detected once. The material was peripheral blood, obtained in a trial of Ad26.COV2.S vaccine versus placebo. These receptors originate from a person between 18 and 60 years old who received the Ad26.COV2.S COVID-19 vaccine or a placebo.

This sequence joins TRBV10-1 and TRBJ2-7; D possibly uses TRBD1 or TRBD2 (5 bases each). V was cut by 4 bases and J by 3 bases, with 16 bases left in between. CDR1 and CDR2 from the germline V gene are WNHNN and SYGVQD (reference sequence). The CDR3 totals 15 residues. CDR3: CASSACSRESYEQYF. The CDR3, as DNA: TGCGCCAGCAGTGCCTGTTCCAGGGAGAGCTACGAGCAGTACTTC.

The J gene is TRBJ2-2, the V gene TRBV7-9; D is uncertain. Germline V CDR1 and CDR2: SEHNR, FQNEAQ (reference sequence). This CDR3 contains 13 residues. The V gene lost 1 base and the J gene lost 6 bases, with 6 bases spanning the gap. The CDR3 region is CASSLGGSGELFF. CDR3 in DNA: TGTGCCAGCAGCTTAGGGGGATCCGGGGAGCTGTTTTTT.

The chain couples TRBV2 to TRBJ1-1, with a weak D call TRBD1 (5 bases). CDR1 and CDR2 from the germline V gene are SNHLY and FYNNEI. This CDR3 is 14 amino acids long. V lost 6 bases and J lost 7, with 18 bases in between. This CDR3 is CASRRQTYSGEAFF. The CDR3 DNA reads as TGTGCCAGCAGAAGACAGACCTACTCGGGTGAAGCTTTCTTT.

The V and J genes are TRBV19 and TRBJ1-5; possible D gene TRBD1, 6 bases. The CDR3 covers 14 residues. The germline V gene encodes CDR1 LNHDA and CDR2 SQIVND (reference sequence). Trimming stripped 4 bases from V and 7 bases from J, with 14 bases between. CDR3 in DNA: TGTGCCAGTAGTACCCTGGACAGAGCGCAGCCCCAGCATTTT. Amino acid sequence: CASSTLDRAQPQHF.

The chain links TRBV7-8 to TRBJ2-7, with D possibly called TRBD1 or TRBD2 (5 bases each). The CDR3 sequence is 15 residues long. CDR1 is SGHVS, CDR2 FQNEAQ, per germline. V shed 4 bases and J shed 4 bases, with 17 bases lying between them. The CDR3: CASSSVGQGEYEQYF. The CDR3 bases are TGTGCCAGCAGCTCCGTAGGGCAGGGAGAATACGAGCAGTACTTC.

This clone was recorded once. This chain connects TRBV28 to TRBJ2-7, with 10 bases that match TRBD1. This CDR3 comprises 13 residues. CDR1 is MDHEN, CDR2 SYDVKM, per germline. The ends lost 2 bases at V and 6 bases at J; junction bases unmatched: 1. The CDR3 region has the DNA TGTGCCAGCAGTTTAAGGACAGGGGGCGAGCAGTACTTC. This translates into CASSLRTGGEQYF. Full variable domain (missing parts from reference TRBV28 and TRBJ2-7): DVKVTQSSRYLVKRTGEKVFLECVQDMDHENMFWYRQDPGLGLRLIYFSYDVKMKEKGDIPEGYSVSREKKERFSLILESASTNQTSMYLCASSLRTGGEQYFGPGTRLTVT.

This sequence joins TRBV4-2 and TRBJ2-7; 9 bases are shared with TRBD2. This CDR3 is built from 15 residues. The germline V gene encodes CDR1 LGHNA and CDR2 YNFKEQ. Trimming at V came to 0 bases and at J to 1 base, leaving 1 base not matched to a gene. This chain's CDR3 is CASSQDSGSSYEQYF. CDR3 DNA: TGTGCCAGCAGCCAAGATAGCGGGAGTTCCTACGAGCAGTACTTC.

The rearrangement links TRBV24-1 to TRBJ2-1, with 8 positions matching TRBD1. This CDR3 has 16 amino acids. The V and J ends lost 3 bases and 6 bases, in that order; junction bases with no gene match: 9. Germline assignment: CDR1 KGHDR and CDR2 SFDVKD. The CDR3 here is CATSDMSGQGSNEQFF. DNA for the CDR3: TGTGCCACCAGTGATATGAGCGGACAGGGATCCAATGAGCAGTTCTTC.